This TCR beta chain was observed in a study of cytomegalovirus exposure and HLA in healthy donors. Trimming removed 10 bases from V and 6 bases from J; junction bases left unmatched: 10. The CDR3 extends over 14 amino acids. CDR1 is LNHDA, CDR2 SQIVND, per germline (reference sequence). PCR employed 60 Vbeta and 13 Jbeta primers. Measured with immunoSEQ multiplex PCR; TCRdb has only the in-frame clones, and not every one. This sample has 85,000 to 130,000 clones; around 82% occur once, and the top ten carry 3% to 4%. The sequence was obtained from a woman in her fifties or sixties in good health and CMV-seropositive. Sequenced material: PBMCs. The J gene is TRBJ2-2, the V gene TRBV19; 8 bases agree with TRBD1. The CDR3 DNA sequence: TGTGCCACCTCGGGACAGGCTTTTTCCGGGGAGCTGTTTTTT. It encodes CATSGQAFSGELFF.